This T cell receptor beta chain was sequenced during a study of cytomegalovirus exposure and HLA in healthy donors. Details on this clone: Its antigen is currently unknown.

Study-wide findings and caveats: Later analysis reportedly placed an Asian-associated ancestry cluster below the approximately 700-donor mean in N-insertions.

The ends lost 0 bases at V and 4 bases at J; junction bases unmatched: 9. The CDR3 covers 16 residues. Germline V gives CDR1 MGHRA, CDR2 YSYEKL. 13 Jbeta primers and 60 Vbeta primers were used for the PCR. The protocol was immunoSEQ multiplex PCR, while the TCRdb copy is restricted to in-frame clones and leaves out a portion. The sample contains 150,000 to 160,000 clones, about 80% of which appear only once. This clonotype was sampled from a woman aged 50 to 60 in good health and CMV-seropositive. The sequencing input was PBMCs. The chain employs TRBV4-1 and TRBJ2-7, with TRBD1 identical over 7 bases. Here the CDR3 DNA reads TGCGCCAGCAGCCAAGAATTTTGGGCAGGGGGTTACGAGCAGTACTTC. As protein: CASSQEFWAGGYEQYF.